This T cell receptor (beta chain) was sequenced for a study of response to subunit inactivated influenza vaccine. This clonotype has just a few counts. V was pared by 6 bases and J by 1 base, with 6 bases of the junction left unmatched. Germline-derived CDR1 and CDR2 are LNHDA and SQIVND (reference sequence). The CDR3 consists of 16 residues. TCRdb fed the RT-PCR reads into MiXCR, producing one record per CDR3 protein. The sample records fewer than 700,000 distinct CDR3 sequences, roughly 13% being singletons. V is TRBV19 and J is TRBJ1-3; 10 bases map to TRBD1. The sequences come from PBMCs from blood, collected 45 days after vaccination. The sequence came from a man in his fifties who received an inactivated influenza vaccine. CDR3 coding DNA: TGTGCCAGTAGGAGCGGGACAGGGGATTCTGGAAACACCATATATTTT. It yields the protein CASRSGTGDSGNTIYF.